This T cell receptor beta chain appears in the sequencing data of a study of Graves' ophthalmopathy and Graves' hyperthyroidism (dated by TCRdb to the late 2010s). Background for the entire study: Peripheral blood was collected at initial diagnosis, before any treatment. For independent validation, a separate cohort was made up of some 19 hyperthyroidism patients plus 17 patients who later progressed from hyperthyroidism to ophthalmopathy. Following sampling, methimazole starting at 30 mg daily was administered to hyperthyroidism patients, and high-dose intravenous methylprednisolone was administered to ophthalmopathy patients. TCR beta repertoire signatures were used to distinguish Graves' ophthalmopathy from Graves' hyperthyroidism and to predict progression to ophthalmopathy. To explore V-J signatures that separate ophthalmopathy from hyperthyroidism, a discovery set of about a hundred patients was enrolled, consisting of about 43 with ophthalmopathy and fewer than 60 with stable hyperthyroidism. In total, approximately 130 blood samples were TCR-sequenced: 43 ophthalmopathy, some 75 hyperthyroidism and about 17 hyperthyroidism-to-ophthalmopathy patients. In more than 5 hyperthyroidism patients, the T-cell repertoire of thyroid tissue was compared with the T-cell repertoire of blood.

The germline ends are 12 bases apart after V is trimmed by 1 base and J by 11 bases. From a lookup of the germline V gene (reference sequence), CDR1 and CDR2 are DFQATT and SNEGSKA. There are 12 amino acids in the CDR3, from cysteine to phenylalanine inclusive. Only CDR3 DNA is held: 36 bases, read in frame from base 1. Paper-wide results and their limitations: In validation, the model predicted ophthalmopathy progression with more than 70% sensitivity and about 73% specificity; some twelve predicted patients were CT-confirmed with GO in a median of about 6.2 months. In cross-validation, the 13-signature model distinguished ophthalmopathy from stable hyperthyroidism with 87.88% sensitivity and around 84% specificity, while in the test set the corresponding values were roughly 80% and 75%. Most expanded thyroid clonotypes with frequency above 0.001 were also detected in blood, suggesting blood repertoires may reflect the thyroid immune response. Sample size was not statistically predetermined, and group allocation was not concealed from the investigators.

The ophthalmopathy patients had moderately to severely active disease, with a Clinical Activity Score of 3 or higher, a NOSPECS grade of 4 or higher, and a disease duration of less than 3 months. Patients were excluded if they had other autoimmune diseases, uncontrolled infections, pregnancy or lactation. Clinical symptoms, serum thyroxine, TRAb, thyroid ultrasound and orbital computed tomography were used for diagnosis. PBMCs were isolated from 10 ml of fresh peripheral blood by Ficoll-Paque density gradient centrifugation. Total RNA was extracted using Trizol reagent, and RNA quality was checked on an Agilent 2100 Bioanalyzer. In regard to this clonotype: Its antigen remains undetermined. No much larger clone is present one base from it, and per-base qualities are unavailable.

TCR beta CDR3 regions were amplified from RNA transcripts for repertoire sequencing. A first-round RT-PCR used HTBI primers with the Qiagen OneStep RT-PCR kit, followed by a second-round multiplex PCR, size selection and purification. Sequencing of the libraries was carried out on an Illumina HiSeq2000 in paired-end mode with 100 bp reads. Regarding the original processing steps: SOAPnuke was used for read processing, and reads with adapters, uncalled bases, a mean Phred below 15, or no exact constant-primer or identifier match were discarded. COPE v1.2.5 was used to merge the high-quality paired reads. Each unique nucleotide sequence was defined as a clonotype, and clonotypes were aligned to IMGT TRB V, D and J references with MiTCR v1.1. The analysis was limited to V-J combinations with a frequency above 0.0001, which together covered roughly 99% of the repertoires. A TCR clonal expansion and chaos score per V-J combination was defined as the ratio of F50 clonal expansion to chaos observed in the TCRdist matrix. Welch's t-statistics and random forest were used to reduce features to about 14 V-J combinations, which were fed into a naive Bayes classifier. The Morisita-Horn index was used to measure how similar the thyroid and blood repertoires were. TCRdb reprocessed the public reads (quality trimming at Q25 with fastp, clone calling with MiXCR) and kept in-frame beta chains. Each CDR3 protein gets just one entry, which takes the most common genes and DNA from the rows behind it. TCRdb, not the original authors, processed these V and J calls. This sample has about 230,000 distinct CDR3 sequences in its table, and less than 55% of those were observed once. Approximately 44% of the sample is held by the ten biggest clonotypes.

The sequence is built from TRBV20-1 and TRBJ1-5; confidence is insufficient to name the D gene. The receptor's source is an adult man with Graves' ophthalmopathy. The sample was peripheral blood. The nucleotide sequence is given as TGCAGTGCTAGAGTCCCGGGTCGAGCCCAGCATTTT. This codes for CSARVPGRAQHF.